These 26 T cell receptor beta chains were sequenced from one sample in a study of cytomegalovirus exposure and HLA in healthy donors. PCR was performed using 60 Vbeta and 13 Jbeta primers. Measured with immunoSEQ multiplex PCR; TCRdb has only the in-frame clones, and not every one. The profile shows around 90,000 clones, roughly 86% of them singletons. Sequencing used PBMCs. These receptor sequences come from a man younger than 40 in good health and CMV-seropositive.

J is TRBJ2-1 and V is TRBV11-1; 10 nucleotides agree with TRBD2. CDR1 and CDR2 (germline): SGHAT, FQDESV (reference sequence). Germline trimming cut 2 bases from V and 7 bases from J; bases unmatched to any gene: 5. This CDR3 spans 15 amino acids. CDR3 sequence (DNA): TGTGCCAGCAGCTTAAGCGGGAGGGCTGGGAATGAGCAGTTCTTC. Translating gives CASSLSGRAGNEQFF.

This clone has only one observation. This CDR3 is CASGQGYTGELFF. The CDR3 bases are TGTGCCAGCGGACAGGGGTACACCGGGGAGCTGTTTTTT. The chain recombines TRBV28 with TRBJ2-2; 9 nucleotides match TRBD1. The CDR3 runs to 13 residues. V lost 8 bases and J lost 3; bases outside the gene matches: 1. Germline V gene sequence: CDR1 MDHEN, CDR2 SYDVKM.

This chain links TRBV28 with TRBJ1-2; D gene ambiguous. Trimming took off 6 bases at V and 7 bases at J, with 15 bases between the two ends. The CDR3 runs to 13 residues. Germline loops: CDR1 MDHEN, CDR2 SYDVKM. CDR3 in amino acids: CASRPSQWSGYTF. For the CDR3, the DNA is TGTGCCAGCAGACCCAGCCAGTGGAGTGGCTACACCTTC.

The rearrangement uses TRBV28 and TRBJ2-3; 7 bases match TRBD1. The CDR3 is 15 amino acids. Germline assignment: CDR1 MDHEN and CDR2 SYDVKM. The V segment lost 4 bases and the J segment 2 bases; nucleotides outside the gene matches: 6. CDR3 in amino acids: CASSSRDSSTDTQYF. DNA of the CDR3: TGTGCCAGCAGTTCAAGGGACAGCTCCACAGATACGCAGTATTTT.

The genes are TRBV5-6 and TRBJ1-5; 10 nucleotides align to TRBD1. This CDR3 is built from 14 residues. Germline values: CDR1 SGHDT, CDR2 YYEEEE. V gave up 3 bases and J gave up 5 bases; unmatched junction bases: 2. CDR3 in amino acids: CASSSGQGDQPQHF. The CDR3 DNA is TGTGCCAGCAGCTCAGGACAGGGGGATCAGCCCCAGCATTTT.

J is TRBJ2-7 and V is TRBV6-9; TRBD2 is a possible D gene (6 bases). Trimming stripped 3 bases from V and 1 base from J, with 19 bases between. Germline CDR1 reads MNHGY; CDR2 reads SVAAGI. The CDR3 runs to 17 residues. The CDR3 coding sequence is TGTGCCAGCAGTTACCCGGACTACTCTTTCCTTTCCTACGAGCAGTACTTC. This gives the protein CASSYPDYSFLSYEQYF.

The rearrangement uses TRBV27 and TRBJ2-7; 10 positions agree with TRBD1. CDR1 and CDR2 (germline): MNHEY, SMNVEV (reference sequence). V was pared by 4 bases and J by 5 bases, with 8 bases of the junction left unmatched. CDR3 size: 15 residues. As DNA, the CDR3 is TGTGCCAGCAGTTCCGGGACAGGGGTGCTGGACGAGCAGTACTTC. This sequence encodes CASSSGTGVLDEQYF.

The CDR3 reads CASSPLLARTYEQYF. The CDR3 DNA reads as TGTGCCAGCAGTCCCCTCCTAGCCCGGACCTACGAGCAGTACTTC. This chain connects TRBV28 to TRBJ2-7; D possibly corresponds to TRBD2 (5 bases). From germline, CDR1 is MDHEN and CDR2 SYDVKM. This CDR3 spans 15 amino acids. V lost 5 bases and J 2 bases, leaving 16 bases between the germline ends. Together with reference TRBV28 and TRBJ2-7, the CDR3 gives the full variable domain: DVKVTQSSRYLVKRTGEKVFLECVQDMDHENMFWYRQDPGLGLRLIYFSYDVKMKEKGDIPEGYSVSREKKERFSLILESASTNQTSMYLCASSPLLARTYEQYFGPGTRLTVT.

The chain couples TRBV7-9 to TRBJ2-1; 8 bases agree with TRBD1. V shed 2 bases and J 5 bases; nucleotides not matched to a gene: 5. This CDR3 comprises 15 residues. Germline values: CDR1 SEHNR, CDR2 FQNEAQ (reference sequence). The DNA of the CDR3 is TGTGCCAGCAGCTTATCCGGACAGGGCAACAATGAGCAGTTCTTC. Translation gives CASSLSGQGNNEQFF.

The V gene is TRBV5-6, the J gene TRBJ2-7; D is possibly TRBD2 (5 bases). CDR1 is SGHDT, CDR2 YYEEEE, per germline. This CDR3 has 15 amino acids. The V and J ends lost 1 base and 5 bases respectively, with 16 bases between them. The CDR3 DNA is TGTGCCAGCAGCTTGACCGGGATCCCGCGGGACGAGCAGTACTTC. Residues: CASSLTGIPRDEQYF.

This chain uses TRBV10-3 with TRBJ2-2, with D unresolved. CDR1 is ENHRY, CDR2 SYGVKD, per germline. This CDR3 spans 14 amino acids. V was shortened by 4 bases and J by 1 base, with 7 bases between the two germline ends. The CDR3 DNA reads TGTGCCATCAGTGGCGGTGAGAACACCGGGGAGCTGTTTTTT. As protein: CAISGGENTGELFF.

V and J are TRBV29-1 and TRBJ1-5, with TRBD1 matching over 7 bases. This CDR3 has 13 amino acids. V gave up 4 bases and J gave up 2 bases; unmatched junction bases: 2. Looked up from germline, CDR1 is SQVTM and CDR2 is ANQGSEA. CDR3 sequence reads: CSVVQGGNQPQHF. In nucleotides, the CDR3 is TGCAGCGTTGTTCAGGGGGGCAATCAGCCCCAGCATTTT.

V and J are TRBV6-5 and TRBJ2-1; 9 nucleotides align to TRBD1. V shed 8 bases, J shed 10 bases, and the junction held 9 bases outside the gene matches. The CDR3 loop spans 13 amino acids. From germline, CDR1 is MNHEY and CDR2 SVGAGI. CDR3 protein: CASEDRGVGEQFF. The CDR3 nucleotides read TGTGCCAGCGAGGACAGGGGTGTGGGGGAGCAGTTCTTC.

This clone has a single count. The rearrangement uses TRBV25-1 and TRBJ2-7; TRBD2 aligns across 9 bases. The CDR3 covers 15 residues. The ends lost 3 bases at V and 6 bases at J; junction bases unmatched: 9. Germline CDR1 is MGHDK and CDR2 is SYGVNS. This CDR3 reads CASSELLAGRVEQYF. CDR3 DNA: TGTGCCAGCAGTGAGTTGCTAGCGGGAAGGGTCGAGCAGTACTTC.

This clone was seen more than once but under ten times. The chain combines TRBV15 with TRBJ1-2, with TRBD1 matching over 8 bases. CDR3 length: 15 amino acids. The trim removed 4 bases at V and 1 base at J, leaving 5 bases unmatched. Germline V gene data show CDR1 as LNHNV and CDR2 as YYDKDF (reference sequence). CDR3 residues: CATSTHRGINYGYTF. The CDR3 DNA is TGTGCCACCAGCACCCACAGGGGGATTAACTATGGCTACACCTTC.

The gene calls are TRBV9 and TRBJ2-1, with a possible D match to TRBD1 (5 bases). Between the trimmed V and J ends, which lost 0 bases and 8 bases, there was a span of 12 bases. Germline assignment: CDR1 SGDLS and CDR2 YYNGEE. This CDR3 spans 14 amino acids. The CDR3 DNA reads as TGTGCCAGCAGCGTAGATGACTTCAGGGATGAGCAGTTCTTC. Protein product: CASSVDDFRDEQFF.

This chain joins TRBV28 and TRBJ1-2; unclear D gene. Trimming removed 8 bases at V and 4 bases at J, with 5 bases between. Germline V CDR1 and CDR2: MDHEN, SYDVKM. The CDR3 runs 10 residues. CDR3 residues: CASRGYGYTF. The CDR3 DNA follows: TGTGCCAGCCGGGGCTATGGCTACACCTTC.

The chain joins TRBV27 to TRBJ1-1; D is ambiguous. CDR3 size: 15 residues. Germline V gives CDR1 MNHEY, CDR2 SMNVEV (reference sequence). Trimming shortened V by 0 bases and J by 0 bases, and 8 bases separated the two germline ends. The CDR3 loop reads CASSLSAVMNTEAFF. The DNA of the CDR3 is TGTGCCAGCAGTTTATCGGCAGTTATGAACACTGAAGCTTTCTTT.

V usage is TRBV29-1 and J usage is TRBJ2-7; TRBD2 aligns across 9 bases. Germline CDR1 is SQVTM and CDR2 is ANQGSEA. The CDR3 contains 13 residues. The J segment lost 3 bases and the V segment lost 6 bases, leaving 6 bases of the junction unmatched. CDR3 protein: CSVTSGNGYEQYF. CDR3 in DNA: TGCAGCGTGACTAGCGGAAATGGCTACGAGCAGTACTTC.

This sequence joins TRBV10-3 and TRBJ2-7; D gene ambiguous. This CDR3 spans 12 amino acids. V was shortened by 5 bases and J by 5 bases, with 10 bases between the two germline ends. Germline V gene data show CDR1 as ENHRY and CDR2 as SYGVKD. The CDR3 coding sequence is TGTGCCATCAGTTCCCTCCGGGACGAGCAGTACTTC. Translation: CAISSLRDEQYF.

This clone was observed a single time. V gene TRBV14 combines with J gene TRBJ2-7; no clear D. This CDR3 region has 13 residues. V was cut by 0 bases and J by 6 bases, with 9 bases left in between. CDR1 and CDR2 from the germline V gene are SGHDN and FVKESK. The CDR3 DNA is TGTGCCAGCAGCCAAGATTACGGTCTCGAGCAGTACTTC. Its protein product is CASSQDYGLEQYF.

The V and J genes are TRBV5-1 and TRBJ2-5; the match to TRBD1 covers 8 bases. J gave up 3 bases and V 3 bases, and 7 bases lay outside the gene matches. This CDR3 has 15 amino acids. The germline gives CDR1 SGHRS, CDR2 YFSETQ. CDR3 nucleotides: TGCGCCAGCAGCTCACACCCAGGGGGCAAAGAGACCCAGTACTTC. It yields the protein CASSSHPGGKETQYF.

The genes are TRBV27 and TRBJ2-3; 10 bases fit TRBD2. The V and J ends lost 7 bases and 2 bases, in that order; junction bases with no gene match: 6. Per germline, CDR1 MNHEY and CDR2 SMNVEV (reference sequence). The CDR3 is 15 amino acids. The chain's CDR3 is CASTRLAGFTDTQYF. The DNA for the CDR3 is TGTGCCAGCACTAGACTAGCGGGTTTCACAGATACGCAGTATTTT.

The gene calls are TRBV2 and TRBJ2-7; 7 bases are shared with TRBD1. Germline V gene data show CDR1 as SNHLY and CDR2 as FYNNEI. The CDR3 spans 12 residues. V gave up 4 bases and J gave up 5 bases; unmatched junction bases: 2. The CDR3 reads CASSGDRDEQYF. In nucleotides, the CDR3 is TGTGCCAGCAGTGGAGACAGGGACGAGCAGTACTTC.

The chain recombines TRBV11-2 with TRBJ2-1; 11 bases are a match to TRBD2. CDR3 length equals 19 residues. Trimming cost V 5 bases and J 4 bases; bases outside gene matches: 16. CDR1 and CDR2 (germline): SGHAT, FQNNGV. This CDR3 is CASSPNLGLADTIYNEQFF. CDR3 coding DNA: TGTGCCAGCAGCCCCAACCTGGGACTAGCGGATACAATTTACAATGAGCAGTTCTTC. Based on the CDR3 plus reference TRBV11-2 and TRBJ2-1, the full variable domain is EAGVAQSPRYKIIEKRQSVAFWCNPISGHATLYWYQQILGQGPKLLIQFQNNGVVDDSQLPKDRFSAERLKGVDSTLKIQPAKLEDSAVYLCASSPNLGLADTIYNEQFFGPGTRLTVL.

The chain has TRBV5-1 and TRBJ2-5; 7 bases match TRBD2. V trimming: 2 bases; J trimming: 9 bases; junction bases outside the gene matches: 16. The CDR3 extends over 16 amino acids. Germline values: CDR1 SGHRS, CDR2 YFSETQ. DNA for the CDR3: TGCGCCAGCAGCTTTCCGACGGGGGGTGGGGAGTCGGCCCAGTACTTC. Amino acids: CASSFPTGGGESAQYF.